This TCR beta chain came from a study of control samples from healthy donors and cancer patients. CDR3 size: 19 residues. Between the trimmed V and J ends, which lost 0 bases and 1 base, there was a span of 19 bases. The germline V gene encodes CDR1 MGHRA and CDR2 YSYEKL. Profiled with immunoSEQ multiplex PCR; TCRdb holds only in-frame clones, not every one. Of approximately 120,000 clones listed, about 88% were seen once; the top ten hold around 2%. The specimen sequenced was blood. This rearrangement joins TRBV4-1 to TRBJ2-1, with D tentatively TRBD1 (7 bases). This clonotype originated in a man aged 18 to 30 in good health. Written as DNA, the CDR3 is TGCGCCAGCAGCCAAGACAGGGGGGAGGCCATCCTTTCCTACAATGAGCAGTTCTTC. Translation: CASSQDRGEAILSYNEQFF.